The 26 T cell receptor beta chains reported below all come from one sample, sequenced in a study of PD-1 blockade in classical Hodgkin lymphoma. Described time point: cycle 4 day 1 (C4D1), after more than five weeks of nivolumab. In every patient, relapse followed autologous stem cell transplantation, while exposure to brentuximab vedotin differed. Using immunoSEQ multiplex PCR, the repertoire was profiled, and TCRdb retains in-frame clones only, with some absent. The profile shows roughly 100,000 clones, over 85% of them singletons. Sequencing was performed on peripheral blood mononuclear cells (PBMCs), taken before the fourth cycle of nivolumab. Every receptor here comes from a human donor with classical Hodgkin lymphoma.

The chain recombines TRBV11-2 with TRBJ1-2; no definite D call. Trimming took 5 bases from V and 4 from J, leaving 11 bases between them. CDR1 SGHAT and CDR2 FQNNGV come from the germline V gene. The CDR3 runs to 13 residues. CDR3: CASSAQMFYGYTF. CDR3 DNA: TGTGCCAGCAGCGCTCAGATGTTCTATGGCTACACCTTC.

V is TRBV21-1 and J is TRBJ1-4; no check of the table's D call, TRBD1, against the DNA was made. TRBV21-1 counts as a pseudogene. The CDR3 extends over 15 amino acids. The DNA of the CDR3 is TGTGCCAGCAGCAAATTGACAGTCCCTAATGAAAAACTGTTTTTT. Translated: CASSKLTVPNEKLFF.

The gene calls are TRBV6-1 and TRBJ1-1; TRBD1 matches at 8 bases. This CDR3 has 15 residues. Germline V lookup: CDR1 MNHNS, CDR2 SASEGT. V lost 6 bases and J lost 0; bases outside the gene matches: 6. The CDR3 loop reads CASRLRDRLNTEAFF. The CDR3 coding sequence is TGTGCCAGCAGACTCCGGGACAGGTTGAACACTGAAGCTTTCTTT.

The CDR3 here is CASSQEFGRGYGYTF. CDR3 DNA: TGCGCCAGCAGCCAGGAATTCGGACGGGGCTATGGCTACACCTTC. The rearrangement joins TRBV4-1 to TRBJ1-2, with D hard to call. Germline assignment: CDR1 MGHRA and CDR2 YSYEKL. This CDR3 has 15 amino acids. V was clipped by 3 bases and J by 4 bases, with 15 bases between them.

The chain carries TRBV6-5 and TRBJ1-5; D possibly corresponds to TRBD1 (5 bases). The ends were cut back, 0 bases at V and 7 bases at J, with 13 bases in the middle. The CDR3 spans 15 residues. In germline, CDR1 is MNHEY, CDR2 SVGAGI. The CDR3 region has the DNA TGTGCCAGCAGTTACTCGAGAGGGAAGGGGCAGCCCCAGCATTTT. It is translated as CASSYSRGKGQPQHF.

This clone was found once. The rearrangement links TRBV27 to TRBJ2-2; TRBD1 is a possible D gene (6 bases). Germline V gene data show CDR1 as MNHEY and CDR2 as SMNVEV (reference sequence). Trimming removed 10 bases from V and 1 base from J, with 16 bases in between. CDR3 length: 15 residues. The DNA of the CDR3 is TGTGCCACCTCCGGGACAAGGCGGAACACCGGGGAGCTGTTTTTT. It yields the protein CATSGTRRNTGELFF.

The chain carries TRBV6-6 and TRBJ2-5; possibly TRBD1 or TRBD2 for D (5 bases each). Trimming left V 6 bases short and J 2 bases short, with 16 bases between. Germline CDR1 and CDR2: MNHNY and SVGAGI (reference sequence). CDR3 length: 15 residues. The CDR3 nucleotides read TGTGCCAGCAGAGGGGACGATCGTCGGCAAGAGACCCAGTACTTC. Amino acids: CASRGDDRRQETQYF.

This chain's CDR3 is CASSVQYRALNTEAFF. The CDR3 DNA is TGTGCCAGCAGCGTTCAGTACAGAGCCTTGAACACTGAAGCTTTCTTT. The rearrangement uses TRBV7-2 and TRBJ1-1; D not certain. The germline CDR1 and CDR2 sequences are SGHTA and FQGNSA. There are 16 residues in the CDR3. V dropped 5 bases and J dropped 0 bases, with 16 bases sitting between them.

V gene TRBV5-4 combines with J gene TRBJ2-1, with D maybe TRBD2 (7 bases). V was cut by 1 base and J by 6 bases, with 14 bases left in between. The CDR3 loop spans 15 amino acids. CDR1 is SGHNT and CDR2 is YYREEE in the germline V gene (reference sequence). The CDR3, as DNA: TGTGCCAGCAGCTTGAGGGGGGGCCACCGCAATGAGCAGTTCTTC. Its translation is CASSLRGGHRNEQFF.

This clone has a single count. The genes are TRBV4-1 and TRBJ1-1, with no clear D. This CDR3 comprises 15 residues. The germline gives CDR1 MGHRA, CDR2 YSYEKL. V lost 1 base to trimming and J lost 0 bases, with 9 bases between them. CDR3 in amino acids: CASSQVSSLNTEAFF. Here the CDR3 DNA reads TGCGCCAGCAGCCAAGTTTCTTCCCTGAACACTGAAGCTTTCTTT.

The chain joins TRBV18 to TRBJ1-1; D is uncertain. The germline CDR1 and CDR2 sequences are KGHSH and LQKENI. Between the trimmed V and J ends, which lost 2 bases and 0 bases, there was a span of 7 bases. The CDR3 has 14 residues. CDR3 loop: CASSPSEMNTEAFF. The CDR3 nucleotides read TGTGCCAGCTCACCATCAGAGATGAACACTGAAGCTTTCTTT. Filled out from reference TRBV18 and TRBJ1-1, the complete variable domain reads NAGVMQNPRHLVRRRGQEARLRCSPMKGHSHVYWYRQLPEEGLKFMVYLQKENIIDESGMPKERFSAEFPKEGPSILRIQQVVRGDSAAYFCASSPSEMNTEAFFGQGTRLTVV.

This sequence joins TRBV19 and TRBJ1-3; no definite D call. The CDR3 consists of 15 residues. The germline V gene encodes CDR1 LNHDA and CDR2 SQIVND (reference sequence). V gave up 8 bases and J gave up 1 base, with 15 bases separating them. CDR3 sequence: CASGRAQQSGNTIYF. The CDR3 region has the DNA TGTGCCAGTGGCCGCGCCCAGCAATCTGGAAACACCATATATTTT.

This chain connects TRBV20-1 to TRBJ2-7; D is uncertain. CDR3 length: 11 amino acids. The germline V gene has CDR1 DFQATT and CDR2 SNEGSKA (reference sequence). The V end lost 3 bases, the J end lost 2 bases, and 5 bases lay between the germline ends. The CDR3 region is CSASRAYEQYF. Here the CDR3 DNA reads TGCAGTGCTAGTAGGGCCTACGAGCAGTACTTC.

As for this clone: Other DNA sequences in this specimen translate into the identical CDR3. The chain links TRBV5-1 to TRBJ2-7; a weak D match, TRBD1 (6 bases). Trimming removed 4 bases at V and 2 bases at J, with 10 bases between. CDR1 is SGHRS and CDR2 is YFSETQ in the germline V gene. The CDR3 runs to 13 residues. The CDR3: CASSVGQTYEQYF. CDR3 nucleotides: TGCGCCAGCAGCGTAGGACAGACCTACGAGCAGTACTTC.

This chain uses TRBV30 with TRBJ2-6; D possibly corresponds to TRBD1 (6 bases). V was shortened by 6 bases and J by 3 bases, with 15 bases between the two germline ends. Germline CDR1 GTSNPN, CDR2 SVGIG (reference sequence). CDR3 size: 15 residues. The DNA for the CDR3 is TGTGCCTGCCACAGGGACATTAGTGGGGCCAACGTCCTGACTTTC. It encodes CACHRDISGANVLTF.

The V gene is TRBV30, the J gene TRBJ2-1, with TRBD2 matching over 13 bases. In germline, CDR1 is GTSNPN, CDR2 SVGIG (reference sequence). The CDR3 is 19 residues long. V shed 8 bases and J 3 bases; nucleotides not matched to a gene: 19. The CDR3 region has the DNA TGTGCCCACTCGCAGGGGACTAGCGGGACTTTTTGGTTCTACAATGAGCAGTTCTTC. Translation: CAHSQGTSGTFWFYNEQFF.

This clone was recorded only once. The chain recombines TRBV18 with TRBJ2-7; 7 positions agree with TRBD2. J was trimmed by 0 bases and V by 3 bases; bases with no gene match: 5. Germline V gene sequence: CDR1 KGHSH, CDR2 LQKENI. The CDR3 extends over 15 amino acids. The CDR3 sequence is CASSPSGTTSYEQYF. DNA of the CDR3: TGTGCCAGCTCACCCTCCGGGACTACCTCCTACGAGCAGTACTTC.

The chain joins TRBV19 to TRBJ2-1; D is perhaps TRBD2 (5 bases). This CDR3 contains 15 residues. Germline CDR1 is LNHDA and CDR2 is SQIVND (reference sequence). V was trimmed by 5 bases and J by 2 bases, leaving 13 bases between them. The CDR3 reads CASSSPGVTYNEQFF. The CDR3 DNA reads as TGTGCCAGTAGTTCCCCCGGGGTCACCTACAATGAGCAGTTCTTC.

This chain uses TRBV6-1 with TRBJ2-5; D is unresolved. In germline, CDR1 is MNHNS, CDR2 SASEGT. V was clipped by 2 bases and J by 2 bases, with 3 bases between them. This CDR3 contains 12 residues. The chain's CDR3 is CASSEFQETQYF. Here the CDR3 DNA reads TGTGCCAGCAGTGAATTTCAAGAGACCCAGTACTTC.

The rearrangement uses TRBV7-2 and TRBJ2-2; the D is unclear. Germline values: CDR1 SGHTA, CDR2 FQGNSA. The CDR3 contains 14 residues. The V and J ends lost 3 bases and 3 bases respectively, with 8 bases between them. CDR3 coding DNA: TGTGCCAGCAGCTTTTTCAAGGACACCGGGGAGCTGTTTTTT. Translation: CASSFFKDTGELFF. The full variable domain, completed using reference TRBV7-2 and TRBJ2-2, is GAGVSQSPSNKVTEKGKDVELRCDPISGHTALYWYRQSLGQGLEFLIYFQGNSAPDKSGLPSDRFSAERTGGSVSTLTIQRTQQEDSAVYLCASSFFKDTGELFFGEGSRLTVL.

V gene TRBV5-1 combines with J gene TRBJ2-1; 13 positions match TRBD2. J lost 0 bases, V lost 0 bases, and 15 bases had no gene match. The CDR3 length is 22 residues. Germline assignment: CDR1 SGHRS and CDR2 YFSETQ. This chain's CDR3 is CASSLAGTSGTFTTSSYNEQFF. The CDR3 DNA reads TGCGCCAGCAGCTTGGCCGGGACTAGCGGGACTTTTACCACGAGCTCCTACAATGAGCAGTTCTTC.

The chain employs TRBV10-3 and TRBJ1-5; TRBD1 aligns across 7 bases. The CDR3 runs 14 residues. Trimming removed 4 bases from V and 6 bases from J; junction bases left unmatched: 6. Germline CDR1 reads ENHRY; CDR2 reads SYGVKD. Written as DNA, the CDR3 is TGTGCCATCAGTGCCGGGACAGAAGGTCAGCCCCAGCATTTT. Its protein is CAISAGTEGQPQHF.

This chain joins TRBV30 and TRBJ2-2; D not certain. The CDR3 is 14 amino acids. V was cut by 2 bases and J by 6 bases, with 13 bases left in between. The V gene's germline CDR1 is GTSNPN and CDR2 SVGIG (reference sequence). The CDR3: CAWSPHLEAGELFF. In DNA form, the CDR3 reads TGTGCCTGGAGTCCACACCTCGAGGCCGGGGAGCTGTTTTTT.

The rearrangement joins TRBV4-1 to TRBJ2-1; 9 positions agree with TRBD2. There are 15 residues in the CDR3. Germline values: CDR1 MGHRA, CDR2 YSYEKL. V was clipped by 3 bases and J by 3 bases; unmatched bases: 3. As DNA, the CDR3 is TGCGCCAGCAGCCATCTAGCGGGGAACTACAATGAGCAGTTCTTC. Its protein is CASSHLAGNYNEQFF.

This chain links TRBV30 with TRBJ2-1; no reliable D call. Trimming pared 6 bases from V and 0 bases from J, leaving 12 bases between. This CDR3 has 14 amino acids. Germline-derived CDR1 and CDR2 are GTSNPN and SVGIG (reference sequence). The CDR3 sequence: CACSAESSYNEQFF. The DNA of the CDR3 is TGTGCCTGCTCAGCTGAAAGCTCCTACAATGAGCAGTTCTTC. The full variable domain, with the rest looked up from reference TRBV30 and TRBJ2-1, is SQTIHQWPATLVQPVGSPLSLECTVEGTSNPNLYWYRQAAGRGLQLLFYSVGIGQISSEVPQNLSASRPQDRQFILSSKKLLLSDSGFYLCACSAESSYNEQFFGPGTRLTVL.

The chain couples TRBV15 to TRBJ2-1, with 13 bases aligning to TRBD2. The CDR3 loop spans 16 amino acids. The trim removed 1 base at V and 8 bases at J, leaving 5 bases unmatched. Germline V gene data show CDR1 as LNHNV and CDR2 as YYDKDF (reference sequence). The CDR3 reads CATSRVRTSGSYEQFF. CDR3 DNA sequence: TGTGCCACCAGCAGAGTCCGGACTAGCGGGAGTTATGAGCAGTTCTTC.